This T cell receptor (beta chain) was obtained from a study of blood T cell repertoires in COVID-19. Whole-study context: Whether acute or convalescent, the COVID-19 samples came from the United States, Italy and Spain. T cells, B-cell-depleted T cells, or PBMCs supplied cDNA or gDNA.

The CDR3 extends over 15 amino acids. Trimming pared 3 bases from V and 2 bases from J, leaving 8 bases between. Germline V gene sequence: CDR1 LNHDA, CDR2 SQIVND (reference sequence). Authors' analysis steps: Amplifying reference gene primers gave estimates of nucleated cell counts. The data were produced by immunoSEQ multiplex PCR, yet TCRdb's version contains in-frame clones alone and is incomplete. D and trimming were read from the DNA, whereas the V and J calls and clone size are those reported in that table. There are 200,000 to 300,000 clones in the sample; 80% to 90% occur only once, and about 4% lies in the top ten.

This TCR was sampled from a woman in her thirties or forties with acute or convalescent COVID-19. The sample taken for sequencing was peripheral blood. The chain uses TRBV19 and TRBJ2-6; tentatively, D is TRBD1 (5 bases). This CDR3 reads CASSIRGTGANVLTF. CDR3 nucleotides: TGTGCCAGTAGTATTAGGGGTACTGGGGCCAACGTCCTGACTTTC.